The next 14 T cell receptor beta chains were all read from a single sample in a study of shared clonotypes between healthy human individuals. Assay: immunoSEQ multiplex PCR; the TCRdb copy retains only in-frame clones and omits some. The data contain about 1.1 million clones, around 78% of them singletons. The sample was memory CD4+ T cells from PBMCs. Subset specified: CD45RA-negative fraction. The receptors here all came from a man aged 18-30 years in good health. Some clones in this sample may be carry-over from other donors' samples.

This chain uses TRBV28 with TRBJ2-1, with 8 bases aligning to TRBD2. Germline CDR1 and CDR2: MDHEN and SYDVKM. The CDR3 loop spans 17 amino acids. Trimming removed 1 base from V and 7 bases from J; junction bases left unmatched: 12. CDR3 loop: CASSLLSGGPFQNEQFF. CDR3 sequence (DNA): TGTGCCAGCAGTTTATTATCGGGAGGGCCATTTCAAAATGAGCAGTTCTTC.

This clone showed up just once. The rearrangement links TRBV19 to TRBJ1-5, with a tentative D call TRBD1 (6 bases). Germline CDR1 reads LNHDA; CDR2 reads SQIVND (reference sequence). V lost 4 bases and J lost 3, with 13 bases in between. The CDR3 length is 15 residues. CDR3: CASSTATGHNQPQHF. CDR3 DNA sequence: TGTGCCAGTAGTACGGCGACAGGTCACAATCAGCCCCAGCATTTT.

The V and J genes are TRBV28 and TRBJ2-2; no clear D. Trimming pared 3 bases from V and 8 bases from J, leaving 10 bases between. The germline V gene encodes CDR1 MDHEN and CDR2 SYDVKM. This CDR3 has 13 amino acids. CDR3 protein: CASSLRSQGELFF. The CDR3 DNA reads as TGTGCCAGCAGTTTGAGGTCTCAGGGGGAGCTGTTTTTT.

The rearrangement links TRBV5-4 to TRBJ1-5; D not resolved. The germline gives CDR1 SGHNT, CDR2 YYREEE (reference sequence). V was clipped by 4 bases and J by 9 bases, with 17 bases between them. The CDR3 sequence is 14 residues long. CDR3 DNA: TGTGCCAGCAGCGCCGGGATCAATGAGTCGCCCCAGCATTTT. It encodes CASSAGINESPQHF. Together with reference TRBV5-4 and TRBJ1-5, the CDR3 gives the full variable domain: ETGVTQSPTHLIKTRGQQVTLRCSSQSGHNTVSWYQQALGQGPQFIFQYYREEENGRGNFPPRFSGLQFPNYSSELNVNALELDDSALYLCASSAGINESPQHFGDGTRLSIL.

Details on this clone: The same CDR3 also results from other DNA sequences found in this sample. The chain uses TRBV18 and TRBJ2-5; the D gene could be TRBD1 or TRBD2 (5 bases each). There are 13 residues in the CDR3. The V end lost 2 bases, the J end lost 3 bases, and 7 bases lay between the germline ends. Germline CDR1 and CDR2: KGHSH and LQKENI. The CDR3 region is CASSPGGEETQYF. The CDR3, as DNA: TGTGCCAGCTCACCAGGGGGAGAAGAGACCCAGTACTTC.

The V and J genes are TRBV11-3 and TRBJ2-5, with D hard to call. This CDR3 has 15 amino acids. Trimming cost V 1 base and J 2 bases, with 11 bases left between them. The germline gives CDR1 SGHNT, CDR2 YENEEA. CDR3 sequence: CASSLGFGRQETQYF. The DNA for the CDR3 is TGTGCCAGCAGCTTAGGATTCGGTAGGCAAGAGACCCAGTACTTC.

This clone was counted only a few times. The genes are TRBV6-1 and TRBJ1-2; D call uncertain. The V end lost 8 bases, the J end lost 4 bases, and 17 bases lay between the germline ends. Germline V gene data show CDR1 as MNHNS and CDR2 as SASEGT. The CDR3 contains 14 residues. The CDR3 nucleotides read TGTGCCAGCGGGTGGGAGGGTAGTGGCTATGGCTACACCTTC. Protein: CASGWEGSGYGYTF.

The chain recombines TRBV2 with TRBJ2-1; 12 bases are a match to TRBD2. From germline, CDR1 is SNHLY and CDR2 FYNNEI. V lost 4 bases, J lost 9 bases, and 10 bases stayed unmatched. The CDR3 loop spans 16 amino acids. As DNA, the CDR3 is TGTGCCAGCAGTGTACGCCTAGCGGGAGGGCCGGGTGAGCAGTTCTTC. Translated, it gives CASSVRLAGGPGEQFF. Full variable domain (rest looked up from reference TRBV2 and TRBJ2-1): EPEVTQTPSHQVTQMGQEVILRCVPISNHLYFYWYRQILGQKVEFLVSFYNNEISEKSEIFDDQFSVERPDGSNFTLKIRSTKLEDSAMYFCASSVRLAGGPGEQFFGPGTRLTVL.

The rearrangement links TRBV5-1 to TRBJ2-7, with 8 bases that match TRBD1. The CDR3 extends over 13 amino acids. J gave up 4 bases and V 5 bases, and 5 bases lay outside the gene matches. CDR1 is SGHRS and CDR2 is YFSETQ in the germline V gene. The CDR3 sequence: CASRGRGPYEQYF. The CDR3 bases are TGCGCCAGCAGAGGCAGGGGGCCGTACGAGCAGTACTTC.

This clone was observed at least ten times. The chain joins TRBV7-2 to TRBJ1-4; possible D gene TRBD1, 5 bases. V lost 5 bases, J lost 8 bases, and 15 bases lay in between. This CDR3 has 14 residues. Germline V gene sequence: CDR1 SGHTA, CDR2 FQGNSA. Written as DNA, the CDR3 is TGTGCCAGCAGCCTCGGGGGGACGGGGGAAAAACTGTTTTTT. Its protein product is CASSLGGTGEKLFF.

The chain joins TRBV15 to TRBJ2-5, with D possibly being TRBD2 (6 bases). Germline V gene sequence: CDR1 LNHNV, CDR2 YYDKDF (reference sequence). The CDR3 spans 15 residues. Trimming removed 0 bases from V and 5 bases from J, with 13 bases in between. Written as DNA, the CDR3 is TGTGCCACCAGCAGAGACGGGTGGGCGGGGGAGACCCAGTACTTC. This gives the protein CATSRDGWAGETQYF.

Only a few counts were recorded for this clone. The rearrangement uses TRBV10-3 and TRBJ1-1; TRBD1 aligns across 8 bases. Germline V gene sequence: CDR1 ENHRY, CDR2 SYGVKD. The CDR3 extends over 13 amino acids. The V gene end was trimmed by 5 bases and the J gene end by 5 bases; junction bases not matched to a gene: 4. CDR3 region: CAISLQGDTEAFF. In nucleotides, the CDR3 is TGTGCCATCAGTCTACAGGGGGATACTGAAGCTTTCTTT.

This clone was seen just once. The chain is built from TRBV30 and TRBJ2-7; 12 bases align to TRBD1. V lost 1 base, J lost 4 bases, and 14 bases stayed unmatched. Germline V gene lookup returns CDR1 GTSNPN and CDR2 SVGIG (reference sequence). CDR3 length: 18 residues. The CDR3 loop is CAWSGRTKGTGGYYEQYF. The CDR3 region has the DNA TGTGCCTGGAGTGGCCGTACAAAAGGGACAGGGGGCTATTACGAGCAGTACTTC.

The J gene is TRBJ2-1, the V gene TRBV30, with D tentatively TRBD2 (6 bases). The germline V gene has CDR1 GTSNPN and CDR2 SVGIG (reference sequence). The CDR3 totals 13 residues. With 7 bases removed from V and 2 bases from J, the gap between germline ends came to 12 bases. The CDR3 nucleotides are TGTGCCTTCCGGAGGGACGCCTACAATGAGCAGTTCTTC. As protein: CAFRRDAYNEQFF.